One and the same sample provided the 20 T cell receptor beta chains below, sequenced in a study of blood T cell repertoires in COVID-19. The assay was immunoSEQ multiplex PCR, and TCRdb's table has in-frame clones only and misses some. The sample lists 110,000 or so clones; roughly nine tenths were seen once. Sequenced: peripheral blood. These receptors originate from a man in his 70s who had recovered from COVID-19.

The chain couples TRBV6-1 to TRBJ2-5; 7 positions agree with TRBD2. The CDR3 length is 13 residues. Germline V gene data show CDR1 as MNHNS and CDR2 as SASEGT. Trimming took 3 bases from V and 6 from J; bases not matched to a gene: 4. The CDR3 loop is CASSEGGWQTQYF. The CDR3, as DNA: TGTGCCAGCAGTGAGGGGGGGTGGCAGACCCAGTACTTC.

The V gene is TRBV30, the J gene TRBJ2-2; tentative D call: TRBD1 (6 bases). Germline CDR1 GTSNPN, CDR2 SVGIG (reference sequence). The V and J ends lost 0 bases and 1 base respectively, with 9 bases between them. This CDR3 has 15 amino acids. The CDR3 DNA reads as TGTGCCTGGAGTGTGGACAGACTGAACACCGGGGAGCTGTTTTTT. Translated: CAWSVDRLNTGELFF.

The chain links TRBV18 to TRBJ2-7, with TRBD1 matching over 9 bases. J gave up 3 bases and V 2 bases, and 5 bases lay outside the gene matches. Germline assignment: CDR1 KGHSH and CDR2 LQKENI. The CDR3 runs to 15 residues. The CDR3 DNA reads as TGTGCCAGCTCACCAAGGGGACAGGGAGACTACGAGCAGTACTTC. Translation: CASSPRGQGDYEQYF.

The chain couples TRBV11-1 to TRBJ2-1; 9 bases are shared with TRBD2. V lost 4 bases and J lost 2; bases outside the gene matches: 6. The CDR3 runs to 16 residues. Germline V gene data show CDR1 as SGHAT and CDR2 as FQDESV (reference sequence). The DNA for the CDR3 is TGTGCCAGCAGCTCGACTAGCGGCGGAACCTACAATGAGCAGTTCTTC. It specifies CASSSTSGGTYNEQFF.

This chain uses TRBV28 with TRBJ1-3; D might be TRBD1 (5 bases). The germline CDR1 and CDR2 sequences are MDHEN and SYDVKM. There are 17 residues in the CDR3. Trimming took 7 bases from V and 0 from J, leaving 19 bases between them. The CDR3 is CASMGEAGRLSGNTIYF. The DNA of the CDR3 is TGTGCCAGCATGGGGGAGGCAGGACGGCTCTCTGGAAACACCATATATTTT. Full variable domain (remainder filled in from reference TRBV28 and TRBJ1-3): DVKVTQSSRYLVKRTGEKVFLECVQDMDHENMFWYRQDPGLGLRLIYFSYDVKMKEKGDIPEGYSVSREKKERFSLILESASTNQTSMYLCASMGEAGRLSGNTIYFGEGSWLTVV.

This rearrangement joins TRBV4-2 to TRBJ2-1; perhaps TRBD2 as D (6 bases). Germline assignment: CDR1 LGHNA and CDR2 YNFKEQ. This CDR3 is 17 amino acids long. Trimming took off 1 base at V and 4 bases at J, with 17 bases between the two ends. In DNA, the CDR3 is TGTGCCAGCAGCCAAGGAGTAGGGCTAGCGCCATACAATGAGCAGTTCTTC. Amino acid sequence: CASSQGVGLAPYNEQFF.

The chain has TRBV21-1 and TRBJ2-7; the D call TRBD2 from the table was never checked on the DNA. TRBV21-1 is listed as a pseudogene. The CDR3 consists of 19 residues. In DNA, the CDR3 is TGTGCCAGCAGCTTCTACCAGTCGTTAAGCGGGGGGGATTCCTACGAGCAGTACTTC. Protein: CASSFYQSLSGGDSYEQYF.

The chain is built from TRBV13 and TRBJ2-7, with TRBD1 identical over 11 bases. The CDR3 loop spans 16 amino acids. In germline, CDR1 is PRHDT, CDR2 FYEKMQ (reference sequence). V shed 5 bases and J 3 bases; nucleotides not matched to a gene: 9. The DNA of the CDR3 is TGTGCCAGCAGCAACTGGGACAGGGGGGCGAGCTACGAGCAGTACTTC. Its translation is CASSNWDRGASYEQYF.

The chain links TRBV7-9 to TRBJ1-2; D not certain. The V gene lost 4 bases and the J gene lost 9 bases, with 12 bases spanning the gap. The CDR3 has 12 amino acids. Per the germline V gene, CDR1 is SEHNR and CDR2 is FQNEAQ (reference sequence). The CDR3 is CASSSDTLSYTF. DNA of the CDR3: TGTGCCAGCAGCTCAGACACCTTGAGCTACACCTTC.

The rearrangement uses TRBV6-5 and TRBJ1-5; D not resolved. Germline CDR1 is MNHEY and CDR2 is SVGAGI. V lost 4 bases to trimming and J lost 5 bases, with 12 bases between them. The CDR3 loop spans 14 amino acids. In DNA form, the CDR3 reads TGTGCCAGCAGTTTTCGAGACGGGGATCAGCCCCAGCATTTT. It yields the protein CASSFRDGDQPQHF.

This chain uses TRBV30 with TRBJ1-3, with D hard to call. The CDR3 spans 13 residues. CDR1 is GTSNPN and CDR2 is SVGIG in the germline V gene (reference sequence). The ends were cut back, 0 bases at V and 2 bases at J, with 5 bases in the middle. CDR3 sequence (DNA): TGTGCCTGGAGTGTCACAGCTGGAAACACCATATATTTT. It translates to CAWSVTAGNTIYF.

The genes are TRBV14 and TRBJ2-7; the D is unclear. The CDR3 has 16 amino acids. Germline V gives CDR1 SGHDN, CDR2 FVKESK. V lost 0 bases and J lost 0, with 12 bases in between. The chain's CDR3 is CASSQDRRKSSYEQYF. CDR3 bases: TGTGCCAGCAGCCAAGATAGAAGAAAAAGCTCCTACGAGCAGTACTTC.

The genes are TRBV5-8 and TRBJ2-3; TRBD2 matches at 13 bases. V was clipped by 4 bases and J by 0 bases; unmatched bases: 11. CDR1 and CDR2 (germline): SGHTS, YDEGEE. This CDR3 has 19 residues. The CDR3 DNA sequence: TGTGCCAGCAGCCGGACTAGGACTAGCGGGAGATCTAGCACAGATACGCAGTATTTT. It translates to CASSRTRTSGRSSTDTQYF.

This chain joins TRBV5-1 and TRBJ1-1, with 9 bases fitting TRBD1. CDR3 length: 14 amino acids. The germline gives CDR1 SGHRS, CDR2 YFSETQ. Germline trimming cut 3 bases from V and 6 bases from J; bases unmatched to any gene: 6. The CDR3 region has the DNA TGCGCCAGCAGCTCGGTTGGACAGGGGTCTGAAGCTTTCTTT. Translating gives CASSSVGQGSEAFF.

This chain joins TRBV6-1 and TRBJ2-2; D is perhaps TRBD1 (5 bases). The ends were cut back, 1 base at V and 6 bases at J, with 12 bases in the middle. The CDR3 totals 15 residues. The germline V gene encodes CDR1 MNHNS and CDR2 SASEGT. The CDR3 DNA follows: TGTGCCAGCAGTGAAGGCAGGGCTCGACCCGGGGAGCTGTTTTTT. Its protein is CASSEGRARPGELFF.

The rearrangement joins TRBV27 to TRBJ1-3; 7 bases line up with TRBD1. J was trimmed by 4 bases and V by 4 bases; bases with no gene match: 7. Germline CDR1 is MNHEY and CDR2 is SMNVEV (reference sequence). CDR3 length equals 15 residues. DNA of the CDR3: TGTGCCAGCAGTTCTCGACAGGGTCGGGGAAACACCATATATTTT. Its translation is CASSSRQGRGNTIYF.

This chain uses TRBV3-1 (or the pseudogene TRBV3-2) with TRBJ2-6, with TRBD1 identical over 8 bases. J was trimmed by 2 bases and V by 6 bases; bases with no gene match: 3. There are 15 residues in the CDR3. The germline gives CDR1 LGHDT, CDR2 YNNKEL (reference sequence). This chain's CDR3 is CASRRTGTGANVLTF. CDR3 in DNA: TGTGCCAGCAGACGGACAGGGACTGGGGCCAACGTCCTGACTTTC.

The chain joins TRBV3-1 (or the pseudogene TRBV3-2) to TRBJ2-2; 9 bases map to TRBD1. Trimming cost V 3 bases and J 2 bases; bases outside gene matches: 4. Germline lookup yields CDR1 LGHDT and CDR2 YNNKEL (reference sequence). The CDR3 has 16 residues. The CDR3, as DNA: TGTGCCAGCAGCCACGGGACAGGGTTAAACACCGGGGAGCTGTTTTTT. Protein product: CASSHGTGLNTGELFF.

The chain employs TRBV2 and TRBJ1-2; no firm D call. This CDR3 has 14 amino acids. Germline V gene lookup returns CDR1 SNHLY and CDR2 FYNNEI. Trimming took off 1 base at V and 0 bases at J, with 6 bases between the two ends. CDR3 bases: TGTGCCAGCAGTGAAGGGAGATCTAACTATGGCTACACCTTC. Its translation: CASSEGRSNYGYTF.

The chain links TRBV5-1 to TRBJ1-1, with D perhaps TRBD1 (5 bases). The V gene lost 0 bases and the J gene lost 3 bases, with 15 bases spanning the gap. The germline gives CDR1 SGHRS, CDR2 YFSETQ. CDR3 length: 16 residues. As DNA, the CDR3 is TGCGCCAGCAGCTTGGGCCTAGGGGCGGGATACACTGAAGCTTTCTTT. Translated, it gives CASSLGLGAGYTEAFF.